This TCR beta chain was found in a study of T cells after yellow fever vaccination. TCRdb re-called the 5' RACE reads with MiXCR, one entry per CDR3 protein. The sample records about 310,000 distinct CDR3 sequences, 3.6% being singletons. The TCR comes from a young man who received the YFV17D yellow fever vaccine. Sequencing used PBMCs, obtained on the day of the yellow fever booster vaccination.

The chain's CDR3 is CASSQEADFNYGYTF. The CDR3 DNA reads TGTGCCAGCAGCCAAGAGGCGGACTTTAACTATGGCTACACCTTC. This rearrangement joins TRBV4-2 to TRBJ1-2; no definite D call. The V gene lost 0 bases and the J gene lost 1 base, with 9 bases spanning the gap. This CDR3 spans 15 amino acids. From germline, CDR1 is LGHNA and CDR2 YNFKEQ.